The rows below give T cell receptor beta chains drawn from one sample of a study of blood T cells in healthy people across ages. One entry per CDR3 protein, called by TCRdb with MiXCR from the 5' RACE reads. Altogether 1.5 million to 2 million distinct CDR3 sequences are present, roughly 52% being singletons, with the ten largest covering around 2.1%. Material: blood. All receptors derive from a woman aged 40 to 50 in good health. CDR3s include the opening cysteine and the closing phenylalanine or tryptophan. The D gene is left open where the match is weak. The size field is filled for only some rows; it gives once, few, many or a size class.

clone_size	v_call	d_call	j_call	cdr3_aa	cdr3_nt
NA	TRBV2	NA	TRBJ2-3	CVSSVASNTDTQYF	TGTGTCAGCAGTGTCGCTAGCAACACAGATACGCAGTATTTT
few	TRBV4-1	TRBD1	TRBJ2-5	CASSQVGTVQETQYF	TGCGCCAGCAGCCAAGTGGGGACAGTACAAGAGACCCAGTACTTC
NA	TRBV28	TRBD1	TRBJ2-7	CASTRQGLDEQYF	TGTGCCAGCACCCGACAGGGATTAGACGAGCAGTACTTC
few	TRBV29-1	TRBD2	TRBJ2-5	CSVMGRAETQYF	TGCAGCGTGATGGGGAGGGCAGAGACCCAGTACTTC
NA	TRBV12-3/TRBV12-4	NA	TRBJ1-2	CASSLNPARSYGYTF	TGTGCCAGCAGTTTAAACCCAGCCAGATCCTATGGCTACACCTTC
NA	TRBV6-6	TRBD1	TRBJ1-5	CASSSRQGASNQPQHF	TGTGCCAGCAGTTCCCGACAGGGGGCTAGCAATCAGCCCCAGCATTTT
few	TRBV7-2	NA	TRBJ2-3	CASSRQVVATDTQYF	TGTGCCAGCAGCCGTCAGGTAGTTGCCACAGATACGCAGTATTTT
NA	TRBV2	NA	TRBJ1-5	CASSTRINQPQHF	TGTGCCAGCAGTACACGGATCAATCAGCCCCAGCATTTT
NA	TRBV6-1	NA	TRBJ2-5	CASSFRVYQETQYF	TGTGCCAGCAGTTTCCGGGTGTACCAAGAGACCCAGTACTTC
NA	TRBV7-3	NA	TRBJ1-6	CASGLGSGFNSPLHF	TGTGCCAGCGGCTTGGGATCGGGCTTTAATTCACCCCTCCACTTT
NA	TRBV10-2	NA	TRBJ2-7	CASSGPNRVSYF	TGCGCCAGCAGTGGACCGAACAGGGTTTCGTACTTC
NA	TRBV20-1	NA	TRBJ2-5	CSSQRNTVGGALYF	TGCAGTTCACAACGAAACACGGTGGGGGGGGCCTTGTACTTC
few	TRBV27	TRBD1	TRBJ2-1	CASSLRTGAPNNEQFF	TGTGCCAGCAGTTTAAGGACAGGAGCTCCTAACAATGAGCAGTTCTTC
NA	TRBV27	NA	TRBJ2-5	CASSETSRAQETQYF	TGTGCCAGCAGTGAAACTAGCAGGGCCCAAGAGACCCAGTACTTC
NA	TRBV4-3	NA	TRBJ2-5	CASSQSGYPQETQYF	TGCGCCAGCAGCCAAAGCGGCTACCCCCAAGAGACCCAGTACTTC
NA	TRBV28	TRBD1	TRBJ1-5	CASSFSDRASQPQHF	TGTGCCAGCAGTTTTTCGGACAGGGCTAGTCAGCCCCAGCATTTT
NA	TRBV11-1	NA	TRBJ2-5	CASSLRARGTQETQYF	TGTGCCAGCAGCTTACGGGCGAGGGGAACACAAGAGACCCAGTACTTC
NA	TRBV4-3	TRBD2	TRBJ2-1	CASSQGPAGGWDEQFF	TGCGCCAGCAGCCAGGGACCAGCGGGGGGCTGGGATGAGCAGTTCTTC
few	TRBV9	TRBD1	TRBJ1-2	CASSAVTGAGGYTF	TGTGCCAGCAGCGCCGTGACAGGGGCGGGTGGCTACACCTTC
NA	TRBV10-3	NA	TRBJ2-5	CAINNGVAETQYF	TGTGCCATCAACAACGGGGTTGCAGAGACCCAGTACTTC
NA	TRBV20-1	NA	TRBJ2-7	CSAPRPRQASYEQYF	TGCAGTGCTCCGAGGCCACGACAGGCCAGCTACGAGCAGTACTTC
NA	TRBV7-2	NA	TRBJ2-1	CASSSTAYNEQFF	TGTGCCAGCAGCTCGACTGCCTACAATGAGCAGTTCTTC
NA	TRBV4-1	TRBD2	TRBJ2-7	CASSHLAGGTNEQYF	TGCGCCAGCAGCCATCTAGCGGGGGGGACTAATGAGCAGTACTTC
few	TRBV3-1	NA	TRBJ2-4	CASSPRLGNRQNIQYF	TGTGCCAGCAGCCCCCGGTTAGGGAATAGGCAAAACATTCAGTACTTC
few	TRBV20-1	TRBD1	TRBJ1-2	CSARTETGTGGYTF	TGCAGTGCTAGAACTGAGACCGGGACAGGAGGCTACACCTTC
NA	TRBV25-1	TRBD1	TRBJ2-7	CAISGTGLYEQYF	TGTGCCATCTCCGGGACAGGGCTCTACGAGCAGTACTTC
NA	TRBV4-3	TRBD2	TRBJ2-3	CASSPTTSGGLLVDTQYF	TGCGCCAGCAGCCCTACCACTAGCGGGGGGCTCCTTGTAGATACGCAGTATTTT
NA	TRBV24-1	TRBD1	TRBJ2-3	CATSETGLGTDTQYF	TGTGCCACCAGTGAGACAGGGCTAGGCACAGATACGCAGTATTTT
NA	TRBV20-1	NA	TRBJ1-1	CSARRAWGDMNTEAFF	TGCAGTGCTAGGCGTGCCTGGGGGGACATGAACACTGAAGCTTTCTTT
few	TRBV2	TRBD1	TRBJ2-7	CASSDTDRGLLEQYF	TGTGCCAGCAGTGACACGGACAGGGGGCTCCTCGAGCAGTACTTC
few	TRBV20-1	NA	TRBJ2-3	CSARLRGNTDTQYF	TGCAGTGCTAGACTGCGGGGAAATACAGATACGCAGTATTTT
NA	TRBV9	TRBD2	TRBJ2-1	CASSVAPGSVSSGGPSCNEQFF	TGTGCCAGCAGCGTAGCCCCGGGGAGTGTGTCGAGCGGGGGGCCATCGTGCAATGAGCAGTTCTTC
NA	TRBV11-2	NA	TRBJ2-3	CASSYSPSGSGTDTQYF	TGTGCCAGCAGCTATAGTCCATCAGGGTCGGGCACAGATACGCAGTATTTT
NA	TRBV20-1	TRBD1	TRBJ1-2	CSAGDGTGEGYTF	TGCAGTGCGGGGGATGGGACAGGTGAAGGCTACACCTTC
NA	TRBV7-2	TRBD1	TRBJ1-2	CASSLGRGAYGYTF	TGTGCCAGCAGCTTAGGCAGGGGGGCCTATGGCTACACCTTC
NA	TRBV18	NA	TRBJ2-7	CASPPQKSKSYEQYF	TGTGCCAGCCCACCACAAAAGTCAAAGTCCTACGAGCAGTACTTC
many	TRBV12-3/TRBV12-4	NA	TRBJ2-3	CASSFGGYGDTQYF	TGTGCCAGCAGTTTCGGGGGCTACGGGGATACGCAGTATTTT
few	TRBV20-1	NA	TRBJ2-6	CSAWTAPSSGANVLTF	TGCAGTGCGTGGACAGCACCTTCCTCTGGGGCCAACGTCCTGACTTTC
once	TRBV5-1	TRBD2	TRBJ2-7	CASSLGLAGGPSYNEQYF	TGCGCCAGCAGCTTGGGACTAGCGGGGGGGCCCTCCTACAATGAGCAGTACTTC
NA	TRBV3-1	TRBD1	TRBJ2-3	CASSHPGTARSPDTQYF	TGTGCCAGCAGCCACCCCGGGACAGCGCGTAGCCCAGATACGCAGTATTTT
NA	TRBV28	TRBD1	TRBJ2-7	CATDRAGLYEQYF	TGTGCCACCGACAGGGCGGGCCTATACGAGCAGTACTTC
few	TRBV7-9	NA	TRBJ1-5	CASSLVRGESNQPQHF	TGTGCCAGCAGCTTAGTGAGAGGGGAGAGCAATCAGCCCCAGCATTTT
NA	TRBV20-1	NA	TRBJ2-7	CSARLAEQYF	TGCAGTGCTAGACTCGCCGAGCAGTACTTC
NA	TRBV2	NA	TRBJ2-7	CASKGGPREQYF	TGTGCCAGCAAGGGGGGCCCACGCGAGCAGTACTTC
NA	TRBV9	NA	TRBJ2-3	CASSVAAGNTQYF	TGTGCCAGCAGCGTAGCGGCAGGGAATACGCAGTATTTT
NA	TRBV10-1	TRBD1	TRBJ2-4	CASSETGGRNIQYF	TGCGCCAGCAGTGAGACAGGGGGAAGAAACATTCAGTACTTC
NA	TRBV24-1	NA	TRBJ2-7	CATSNLPRTAYEQYF	TGTGCCACCAGTAATTTGCCCCGGACAGCCTACGAGCAGTACTTC
few	TRBV5-1	TRBD2	TRBJ2-5	CASSLQLAGVETQYF	TGCGCCAGCAGCTTGCAACTAGCGGGAGTGGAGACCCAGTACTTC
few	TRBV27	NA	TRBJ1-2	CASSFKPDGVYGYTF	TGTGCCAGCAGTTTTAAGCCGGACGGGGTCTATGGCTACACCTTC
NA	TRBV15	NA	TRBJ1-4	CATSRDLGEKLFF	TGTGCCACCAGCAGAGATTTGGGTGAAAAACTGTTTTTT
NA	TRBV5-1	TRBD2	TRBJ2-5	CASSLEGREAETQYF	TGCGCCAGCAGTTTGGAGGGGCGGGAGGCGGAGACCCAGTACTTC
NA	TRBV7-9	NA	TRBJ2-5	CASSFRDSLETQYF	TGTGCCAGCAGCTTTCGGGATAGCCTGGAGACCCAGTACTTC
NA	TRBV6-6	NA	TRBJ1-5	CASSYLNQPQHF	TGTGCCAGCAGTTATTTAAATCAGCCCCAGCATTTT
few	TRBV12-3/TRBV12-4	NA	TRBJ2-5	CASSSHRAEETQYF	TGTGCCAGCAGTTCCCACAGGGCCGAAGAGACCCAGTACTTC
NA	TRBV12-3/TRBV12-4	NA	TRBJ1-2	CASCFRGQGKYGYTF	TGTGCCAGCTGTTTCCGGGGGCAGGGTAAATATGGCTACACCTTC
NA	TRBV5-1	TRBD1	TRBJ2-1	CASSSFIDRGLYNERFF	TGCGCCAGCAGCTCCTTTATCGACAGGGGGCTGTACAATGAGCGGTTCTTC
NA	TRBV20-1	NA	TRBJ1-2	CSARADLGDYGYTF	TGCAGTGCTAGGGCAGACCTAGGGGACTATGGCTACACCTTC